What follows are 4 T cell receptor beta chains derived from one specimen sequenced in a study of cytomegalovirus exposure and HLA in healthy donors. Primers included in the PCR were 60 Vbeta and 13 Jbeta primers. Sequenced by immunoSEQ multiplex PCR; TCRdb stores in-frame clones only, minus some. The data show more than 85,000 clones, less than 85% seen once. Sample: PBMCs. The receptors come from a man in his forties or fifties in good health and CMV-seropositive.

This clone came up a few times. The rearrangement links TRBV6-5 to TRBJ2-1, with 8 bases matching TRBD2. Germline V CDR1 and CDR2: MNHEY, SVGAGI. This CDR3 region has 14 residues. After removal of 8 bases from V and 2 bases from J, the junction contained 5 bases not matched to a gene. The CDR3 region is CASEASGPYNEQFF. The CDR3, as DNA: TGTGCCAGCGAGGCTAGCGGGCCCTACAATGAGCAGTTCTTC.

This clone occurred once. The genes are TRBV29-1 and TRBJ2-5; perhaps TRBD1 as D (5 bases). The V end was cut by 2 bases, the J end by 5 bases, with 18 bases between. The CDR3 consists of 15 residues. In germline, CDR1 is SQVTM, CDR2 ANQGSEA. The CDR3 sequence: CSVEPSGAPYETQYF. CDR3 DNA sequence: TGCAGCGTTGAACCCTCTGGGGCGCCGTACGAGACCCAGTACTTC. The whole variable domain, remainder taken from reference TRBV29-1 and TRBJ2-5, is SAVISQKPSRDICQRGTSLTIQCQVDSQVTMMFWYRQQPGQSLTLIATANQGSEATYESGFVIDKFPISRPNLTFSTLTVSNMSPEDSSIYLCSVEPSGAPYETQYFGPGTRLLVL.

The rearrangement links TRBV9 to TRBJ2-2; 7 nucleotides match TRBD2. Germline CDR1 reads SGDLS; CDR2 reads YYNGEE. The CDR3 totals 15 residues. The V and J ends lost 4 bases and 4 bases, in that order; junction bases with no gene match: 7. The CDR3 DNA follows: TGTGCCAGCAGCCCAGGGACTACGGTCACCGGGGAGCTGTTTTTT. Protein: CASSPGTTVTGELFF.

The CDR3 nucleotides read TGCGCCAGCAGCCAAGATTTTCCGGCAGGCTTCTCTGGAAACACCATATATTTT. This translates into CASSQDFPAGFSGNTIYF. The rearrangement uses TRBV4-3 and TRBJ1-3; unclear D gene. V was clipped by 0 bases and J by 0 bases, with 15 bases between them. The CDR3 length is 18 residues. Germline V CDR1 and CDR2: LGHNA, YSLEER.